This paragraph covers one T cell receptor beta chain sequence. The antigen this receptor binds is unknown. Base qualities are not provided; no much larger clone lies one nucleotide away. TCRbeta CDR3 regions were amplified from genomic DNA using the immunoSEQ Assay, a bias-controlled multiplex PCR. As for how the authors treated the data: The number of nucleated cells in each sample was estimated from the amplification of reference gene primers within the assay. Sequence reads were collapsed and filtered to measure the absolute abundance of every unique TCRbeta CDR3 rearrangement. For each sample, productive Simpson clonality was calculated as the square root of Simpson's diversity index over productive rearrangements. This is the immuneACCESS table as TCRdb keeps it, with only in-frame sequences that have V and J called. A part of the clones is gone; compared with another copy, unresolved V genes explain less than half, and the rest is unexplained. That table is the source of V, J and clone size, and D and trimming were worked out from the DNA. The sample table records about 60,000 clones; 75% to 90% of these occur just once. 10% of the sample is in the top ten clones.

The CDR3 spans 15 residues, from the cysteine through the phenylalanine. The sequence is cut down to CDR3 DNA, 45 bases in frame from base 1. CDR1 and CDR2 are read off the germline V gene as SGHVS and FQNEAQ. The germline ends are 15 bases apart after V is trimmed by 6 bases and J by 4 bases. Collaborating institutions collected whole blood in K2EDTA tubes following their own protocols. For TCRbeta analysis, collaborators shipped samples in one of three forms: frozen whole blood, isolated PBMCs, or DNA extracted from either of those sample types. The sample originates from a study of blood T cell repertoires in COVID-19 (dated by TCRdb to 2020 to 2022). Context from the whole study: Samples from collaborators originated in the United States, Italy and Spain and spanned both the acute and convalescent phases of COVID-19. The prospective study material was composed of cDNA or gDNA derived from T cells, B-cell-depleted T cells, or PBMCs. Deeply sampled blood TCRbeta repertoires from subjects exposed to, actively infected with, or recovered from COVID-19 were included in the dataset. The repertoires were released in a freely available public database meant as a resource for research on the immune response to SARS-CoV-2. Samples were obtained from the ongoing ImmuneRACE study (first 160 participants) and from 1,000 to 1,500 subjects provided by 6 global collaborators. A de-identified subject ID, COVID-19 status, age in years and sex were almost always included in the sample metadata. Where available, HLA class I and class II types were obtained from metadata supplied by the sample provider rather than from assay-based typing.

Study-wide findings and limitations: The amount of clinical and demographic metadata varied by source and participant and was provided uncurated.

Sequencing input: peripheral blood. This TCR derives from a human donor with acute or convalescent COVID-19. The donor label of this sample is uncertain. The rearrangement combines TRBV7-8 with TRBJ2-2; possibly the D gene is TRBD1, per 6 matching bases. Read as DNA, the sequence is TGTGCCAGCAGAAGAAACAGGGTGCCCACCGGGGAGCTGTTTTTT. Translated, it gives CASRRNRVPTGELFF.